The next 7 T cell receptor beta chains were all read from a single sample in a study of beta chain features in type 1 diabetes listed by TCRdb under 2018. Library creation used the immunoSEQ multiplex PCR assay. All of the isolated RNA was reverse transcribed with the High Capacity cDNA Reverse Transcription Kit, so expressed TCRB transcripts were sequenced. In TCRdb, the immuneACCESS table is reduced to in-frame sequences with V and J assigned. These tables do not hold every clone; where another copy was compared, an unresolved V gene accounts for under half, and the others remain unexplained. A total of roughly 400,000 clones appear in this sample, 11% to 15% of them only once. Approximately 0.038% of the sample comes from the top ten. The sample consisted of naive CD4+ T cells from blood. Explained via the paper, the cell subset or site label denotes: true naive CD4+ T cells. These receptors came from a man under 40 in good health.

This clone was detected only a few times. The CDR3 region is CATSRDPSGRGEQFF. In DNA, the CDR3 is TGTGCCACCAGCAGAGATCCTAGCGGTAGAGGGGAGCAGTTCTTC. The rearrangement joins TRBV15 to TRBJ2-1; 7 nucleotides agree with TRBD2. Germline V gene lookup returns CDR1 LNHNV and CDR2 YYDKDF (reference sequence). The junction had 9 bases not matched to a gene; V was cut back by 0 bases and J by 10 bases. This CDR3 is 15 amino acids long.

V is TRBV6-6 and J is TRBJ2-7; D is uncertain. The V gene lost 6 bases and the J gene lost 3 bases, with 12 bases spanning the gap. CDR3 length: 13 residues. Germline lookup yields CDR1 MNHNY and CDR2 SVGAGI (reference sequence). Written as DNA, the CDR3 is TGTGCCAGCAGCTACATCTCCGACTACGAGCAGTACTTC. It is translated as CASSYISDYEQYF.

Note on this clone: The sample holds other DNA sequences that translate to the same CDR3. V and J are TRBV5-1 and TRBJ2-1, with D unresolved. The CDR3 has 12 residues. CDR1 SGHRS and CDR2 YFSETQ come from the germline V gene. Trimming shortened V by 0 bases and J by 7 bases, and 5 bases separated the two germline ends. CDR3 in amino acids: CASSLALNEQFF. The CDR3 DNA reads as TGCGCCAGCAGCTTGGCGCTGAATGAGCAGTTCTTC.

This chain connects TRBV19 to TRBJ2-1; D unresolved. In germline, CDR1 is LNHDA, CDR2 SQIVND (reference sequence). The CDR3 runs 15 residues. The germline V and J ends were trimmed by 6 bases and 6 bases, with 18 bases remaining between them. The CDR3 sequence: CASRGTVRLVNEQFF. CDR3 DNA: TGTGCCAGTAGGGGAACAGTTCGTTTGGTCAATGAGCAGTTCTTC.

The chain is built from TRBV6-4 and TRBJ2-1; 11 bases match TRBD2. This CDR3 is built from 12 residues. V shed 6 bases and J 9 bases; nucleotides not matched to a gene: 1. Per the germline V gene, CDR1 is MRHNA and CDR2 is SNTAGT. This chain's CDR3 is CASSGLAGEQFF. The CDR3 DNA reads as TGTGCCAGCAGCGGACTAGCGGGTGAGCAGTTCTTC.

V gene TRBV5-6 combines with J gene TRBJ2-5; unclear D gene. The germline V gene has CDR1 SGHDT and CDR2 YYEEEE. Trimming stripped 1 base from V and 5 bases from J, with 9 bases between. This CDR3 is 13 amino acids long. CDR3 nucleotides: TGTGCCAGCAGCTTGCCAGCTTCCGAGACCCAGTACTTC. The encoded protein is CASSLPASETQYF. The full variable domain, in which reference TRBV5-6 and TRBJ2-5 provide the parts outside the CDR3, is DAGVTQSPTHLIKTRGQQVTLRCSPKSGHDTVSWYQQALGQGPQFIFQYYEEEERQRGNFPDRFSGHQFPNYSSELNVNALLLGDSALYLCASSLPASETQYFGPGTRLLVL.

This clone was counted a few times. This rearrangement joins TRBV6-1 to TRBJ2-7; 10 nucleotides align to TRBD2. CDR3 size: 14 residues. V lost 6 bases and J lost 3; bases outside the gene matches: 5. Looked up from germline, CDR1 is MNHNS and CDR2 is SASEGT. This CDR3 reads CASRAGGLNYEQYV. The CDR3, as DNA: TGTGCCAGCAGAGCGGGAGGGCTTAACTACGAGCAGTACGTC.